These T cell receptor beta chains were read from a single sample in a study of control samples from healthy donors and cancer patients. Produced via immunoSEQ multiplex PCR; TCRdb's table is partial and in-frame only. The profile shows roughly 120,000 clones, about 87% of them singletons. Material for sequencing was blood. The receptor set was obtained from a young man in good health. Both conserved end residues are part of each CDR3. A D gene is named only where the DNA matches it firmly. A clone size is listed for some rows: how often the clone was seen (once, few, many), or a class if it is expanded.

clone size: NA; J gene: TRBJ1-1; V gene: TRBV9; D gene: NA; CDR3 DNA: TGTGCCAGCAGCGCTGGAGGGAGGTCTGAAGCTTTCTTT; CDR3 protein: CASSAGGRSEAFF
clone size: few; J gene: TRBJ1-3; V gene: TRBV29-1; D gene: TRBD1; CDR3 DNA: TGCAGCGTTGAACTAGACGAACAGGGGAGAAGGGACACCATATATTTT; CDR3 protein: CSVELDEQGRRDTIYF
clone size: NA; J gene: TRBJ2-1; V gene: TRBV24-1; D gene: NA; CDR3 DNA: TGTGCCACCAGGTCCGGACAGACACTCGATGAGCAGTTCTTC; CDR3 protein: CATRSGQTLDEQFF
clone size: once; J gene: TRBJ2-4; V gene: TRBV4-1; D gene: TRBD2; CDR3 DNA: TGCGCCAGCAGCCAGGGGGGGTTTCAGGGAAGGACCAAAAACATTCAGTACTTC; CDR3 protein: CASSQGGFQGRTKNIQYF
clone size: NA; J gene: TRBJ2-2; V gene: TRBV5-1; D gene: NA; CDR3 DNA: TGCGCCAGCAGCACAGGGTTGGACACCGGGGAGCTGTTTTTT; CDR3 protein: CASSTGLDTGELFF
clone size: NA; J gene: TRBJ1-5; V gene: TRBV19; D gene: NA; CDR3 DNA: TGTGCCAGTAGCCAAAGCGGGGGTGGGAGCAATCAGCCCCAGCATTTT; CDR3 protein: CASSQSGGGSNQPQHF
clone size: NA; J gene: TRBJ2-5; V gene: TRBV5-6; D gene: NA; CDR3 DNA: TGTGCCAGCAGCTTGGCCCTGCAGGCCAGTAGGACCCAGTACTTC; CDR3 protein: CASSLALQASRTQYF
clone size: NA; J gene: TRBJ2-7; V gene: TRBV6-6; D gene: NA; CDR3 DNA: TGTGCCAGCAGTTACGAAGGGCGGAACGAGCAGTACTTC; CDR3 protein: CASSYEGRNEQYF
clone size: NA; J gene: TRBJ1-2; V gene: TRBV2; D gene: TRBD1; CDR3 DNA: TGTGCCAGCAGCGACAGGGGGCTTGGCTACACCTTC; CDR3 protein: CASSDRGLGYTF
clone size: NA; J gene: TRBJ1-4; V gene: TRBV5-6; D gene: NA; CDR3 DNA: TGTGCCAGCAGCTTGGGGACCGGTCAGGATAGGTGGTTTTTT; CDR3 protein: CASSLGTGQDRWFF
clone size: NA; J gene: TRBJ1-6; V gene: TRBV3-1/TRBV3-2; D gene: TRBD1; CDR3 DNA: TGTGCCAGCGCTCAGCAGGGGACAGCATCACCCCTCCACTTT; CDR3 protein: CASAQQGTASPLHF
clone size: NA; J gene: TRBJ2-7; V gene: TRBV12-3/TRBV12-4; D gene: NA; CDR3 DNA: TGTGCCAGCGGTAAATCGGGGGATTACGAGCAGTACTTC; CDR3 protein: CASGKSGDYEQYF
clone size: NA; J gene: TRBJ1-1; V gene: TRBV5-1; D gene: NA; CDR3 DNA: TGCGCCAGCAGCTCGGAGACGAATCCTGAAGCTTTCTTT; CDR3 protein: CASSSETNPEAFF
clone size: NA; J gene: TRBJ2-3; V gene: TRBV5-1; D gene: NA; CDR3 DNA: TGCGCCAGCAGCTGGGGCAGGGAAGATACGCAGTATTTT; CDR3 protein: CASSWGREDTQYF
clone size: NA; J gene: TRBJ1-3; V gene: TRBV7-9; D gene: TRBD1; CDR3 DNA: TGTGCCAGCAGCACCGGGACAGGAGGGGTTGGAAACACCATATATTTT; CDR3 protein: CASSTGTGGVGNTIYF
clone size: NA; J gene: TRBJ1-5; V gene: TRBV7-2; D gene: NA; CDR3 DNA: TGTGCCAGCAGCTTGGGGGTTGGCAATCAGCCCCAGCATTTT; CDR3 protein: CASSLGVGNQPQHF
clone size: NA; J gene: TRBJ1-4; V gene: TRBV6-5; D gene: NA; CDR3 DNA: TGTGCCAGCAGCGGGACCGGGGGGACTAATGAAAAACTGTTTTTT; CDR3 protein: CASSGTGGTNEKLFF
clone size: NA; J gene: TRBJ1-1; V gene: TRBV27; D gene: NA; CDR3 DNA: TGTGCCAGCAACGAATGGCTTAGGGCCACTGAAGCTTTCTTT; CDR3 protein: CASNEWLRATEAFF
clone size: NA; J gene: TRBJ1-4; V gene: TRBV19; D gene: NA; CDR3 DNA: TGTGCCAGTAGTATCGGGACCGCTACTAATGAAAAACTGTTTTTT; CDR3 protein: CASSIGTATNEKLFF
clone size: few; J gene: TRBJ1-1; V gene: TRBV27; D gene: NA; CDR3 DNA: TGTGCCAGCAGTTTGGTGGGTTCCACTGAAGCTTTCTTT; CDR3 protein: CASSLVGSTEAFF
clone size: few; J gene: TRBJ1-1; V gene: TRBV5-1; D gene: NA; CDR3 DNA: TGCGCCAGCAGCTTGGGAACAACAAGGGCTGAAGCTTTCTTT; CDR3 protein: CASSLGTTRAEAFF
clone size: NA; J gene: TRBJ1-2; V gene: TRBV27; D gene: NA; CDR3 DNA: TGTGCCAGCAGTTCCCGGGGGGCTAACAACTATGGCTACACCTTC; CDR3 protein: CASSSRGANNYGYTF
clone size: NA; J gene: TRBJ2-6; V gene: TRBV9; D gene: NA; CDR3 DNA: TGTGCCAGCAGCGTAGAGGCAGGGCGCTCTGGGGCCAACGTCCTGACTTTC; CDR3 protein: CASSVEAGRSGANVLTF
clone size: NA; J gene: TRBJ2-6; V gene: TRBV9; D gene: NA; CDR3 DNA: TGTGCCAGCAGCGTAGGCATAACAGGGCAGGCTGGGGCCAACGTCCTGACTTTC; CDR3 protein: CASSVGITGQAGANVLTF
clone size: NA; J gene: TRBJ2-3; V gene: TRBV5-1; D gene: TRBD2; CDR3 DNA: TGCGCCAGCGCCTTTGGGGGGGGCACAGATACGCAGTATTTT; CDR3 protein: CASAFGGGTDTQYF
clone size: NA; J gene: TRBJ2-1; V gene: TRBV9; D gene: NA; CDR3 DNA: TGTGCCACCCAGCGTACAAGCGGAACCTACAATGAGCAGTTCTTC; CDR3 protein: CATQRTSGTYNEQFF
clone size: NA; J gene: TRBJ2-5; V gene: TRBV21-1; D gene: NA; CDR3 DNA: TGTGCCAGCAGCAAAGGAGAGACCCAGTACTTC; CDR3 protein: CASSKGETQYF
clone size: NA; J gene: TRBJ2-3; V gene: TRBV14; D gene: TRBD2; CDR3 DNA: TGTGCCAGCAGCCGAGGCCTAATAGGACTAGCGGGGGATACGCAGTATTTT; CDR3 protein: CASSRGLIGLAGDTQYF
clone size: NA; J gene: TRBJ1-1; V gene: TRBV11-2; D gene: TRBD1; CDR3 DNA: TGTGCCAGCAGCTCATGGGACAGCCTCGCTGAAGCTTTCTTT; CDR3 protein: CASSSWDSLAEAFF
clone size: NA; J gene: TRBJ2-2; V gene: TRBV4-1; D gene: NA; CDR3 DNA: TGCGCCAGCAGCCGTGATTCCTTCTTAGGGGTTACCGCCGGGGAGCTGTTTTTT; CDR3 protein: CASSRDSFLGVTAGELFF
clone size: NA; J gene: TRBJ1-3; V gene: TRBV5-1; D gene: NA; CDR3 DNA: TGCGCCAGCAGCTTGAACGTCGGTCATGCGAGAAACACCATATATTTT; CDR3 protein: CASSLNVGHARNTIYF
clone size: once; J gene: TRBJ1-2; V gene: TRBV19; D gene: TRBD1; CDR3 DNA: TGTGCCAGTAGGACAGGGGATACCGGTGGCTACACCTTC; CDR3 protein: CASRTGDTGGYTF
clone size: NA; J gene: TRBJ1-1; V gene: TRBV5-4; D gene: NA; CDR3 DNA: TGTGCCAGCAGCTCAAAACAGGGTGACACTGAAGCTTTCTTT; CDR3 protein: CASSSKQGDTEAFF
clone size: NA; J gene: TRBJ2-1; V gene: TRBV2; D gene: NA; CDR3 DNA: TGTGCCAGCAGAGGAGTGGCGGGGAGTGAGCAGTTCTTC; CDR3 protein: CASRGVAGSEQFF
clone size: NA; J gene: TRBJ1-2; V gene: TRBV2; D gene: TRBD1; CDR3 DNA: TGTGCCAGCAGAGGCCTGGGACAGGGGTATGGCTACACCTTC; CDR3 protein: CASRGLGQGYGYTF
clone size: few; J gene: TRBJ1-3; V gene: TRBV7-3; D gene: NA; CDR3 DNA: TGTGCCAGCAGCTTAGGGCCGGGGAGCTCTGGAAACACCATATATTTT; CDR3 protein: CASSLGPGSSGNTIYF
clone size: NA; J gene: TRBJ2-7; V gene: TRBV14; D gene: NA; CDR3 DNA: TGTGCCAGCAGTCCCGCCGACAGATACTACGAGCAGTACTTC; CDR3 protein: CASSPADRYYEQYF
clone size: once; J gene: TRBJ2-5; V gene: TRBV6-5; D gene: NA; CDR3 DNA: TGTGCCAGCAGTTACGGGGGCCGGGAGACCCAGTACTTC; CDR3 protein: CASSYGGRETQYF
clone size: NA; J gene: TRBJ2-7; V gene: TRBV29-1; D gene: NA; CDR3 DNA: TGCAGCGTTGAAGGCAGGGGAGTGAGTTCCTACGAGCAGTACTTC; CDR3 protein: CSVEGRGVSSYEQYF
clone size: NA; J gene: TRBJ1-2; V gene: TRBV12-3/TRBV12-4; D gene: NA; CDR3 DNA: TGTGCCAGCAGCCTAAGACAGAGCTATGGCTACACCTTC; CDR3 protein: CASSLRQSYGYTF
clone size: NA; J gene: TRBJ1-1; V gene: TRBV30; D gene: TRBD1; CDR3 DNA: TGTGCCTCGCAGGGGGTAGGGGGCACTGAAGCTTTCTTT; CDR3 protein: CASQGVGGTEAFF
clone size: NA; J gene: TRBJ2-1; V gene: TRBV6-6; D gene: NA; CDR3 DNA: TGTGCCAGCAGACAAGACAGTTACAATGAGCAGTTCTTC; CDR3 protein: CASRQDSYNEQFF
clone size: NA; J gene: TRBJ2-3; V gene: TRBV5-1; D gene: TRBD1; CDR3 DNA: TGCGCCAGCAGTGTGGGGACAGCCCTCACGGATACGCAGTATTTT; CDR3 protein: CASSVGTALTDTQYF
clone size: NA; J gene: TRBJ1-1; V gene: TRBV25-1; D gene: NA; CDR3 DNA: TGTGCCAGCAAGATGACAGAGAACACTGAAGCTTTCTTT; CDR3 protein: CASKMTENTEAFF
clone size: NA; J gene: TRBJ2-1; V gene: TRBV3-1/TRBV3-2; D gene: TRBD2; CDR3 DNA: TGTGCCAGCAGCCTCGGCGGGGGGGCAAATGAGCAGTTCTTC; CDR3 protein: CASSLGGGANEQFF
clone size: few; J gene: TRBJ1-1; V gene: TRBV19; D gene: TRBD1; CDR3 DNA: TGTGCCAGTAGCCTACAGGGGATTTACACTGAAGCTTTCTTT; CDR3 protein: CASSLQGIYTEAFF
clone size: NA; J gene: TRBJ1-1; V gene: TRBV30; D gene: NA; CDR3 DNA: TGTGCCTGGAGCCCCCAGGATAGGGCTTTCTTT; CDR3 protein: CAWSPQDRAFF
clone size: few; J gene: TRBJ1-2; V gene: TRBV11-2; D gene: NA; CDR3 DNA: TGTGCCAGCAGCTTAGTTTCAGGGGAAGGCGGCTACACCTTC; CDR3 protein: CASSLVSGEGGYTF
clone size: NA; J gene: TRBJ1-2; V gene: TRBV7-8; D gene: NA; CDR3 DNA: TGTGCCAGCAGCTTAGAATTCTATGGCTACACCTTC; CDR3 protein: CASSLEFYGYTF
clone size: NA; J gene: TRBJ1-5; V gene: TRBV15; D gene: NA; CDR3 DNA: TGTGCCACCAGCAGAGATACGGAAGGTACGAGCAATCAGCCCCAGCATTTT; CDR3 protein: CATSRDTEGTSNQPQHF